The present T cell receptor (beta chain) was sequenced within a study of shared T cell receptors in the human thymus. Libraries were prepared by immunoSEQ multiplex PCR; TCRdb keeps only in-frame clonotypes and omits some of them. The table lists more than 550,000 clones, around 87% of them singletons, with just under 0.0095% in the top ten. CDR1 is MNHEY and CDR2 is SMNVEV in the germline V gene (reference sequence). Trimming removed 5 bases at V and 3 bases at J, with 8 bases between. The CDR3 has 13 residues. This sample also belongs to another study, concerning human thymus T cells. That paper states: Those donating were healthy Finnish infants in corrective surgery for congenital heart defects. Corrective cardiac operations yielded the resected thymus tissue. What appeared biased in thymic and blood repertoires was the usage of V and J genes. The related literature has documented a marked overlap of thymic repertoires among unrelated individuals.

This TCR came from a boy under two years old with a congenital heart defect. V gene TRBV27 combines with J gene TRBJ1-5; no definite D call. Sequences were obtained from thymocytes. This CDR3 reads CASSTGNNQPQHF. The CDR3 nucleotides read TGTGCCAGCAGTACCGGGAACAATCAGCCCCAGCATTTT.